The 24 T cell receptor beta chains reported below all come from one sample, sequenced in a study of T-cell reconstitution after alpha-beta-depleted transplantation in children. A library of TCRbeta sequences, prepared with unique molecular identifiers, was generated. In TCRdb, the PCR reads were re-called with MiXCR into one record per CDR3 protein. The sample has 500,000 to 600,000 distinct CDR3 sequences, roughly 30% seen once. The specimen was PBMCs, collected before TCRalphabeta/CD19-depleted stem cell transplant. Receptors originate from a boy under two years old with Wiskott-Aldrich syndrome, due to receive a stem cell transplant.

This clonotype has just a few counts. The CDR3, as DNA: TGTGCCACCAGCAGAGAATCTCCGCGCGGGAGTAATGAGCAGTTCTTC. Protein sequence: CATSRESPRGSNEQFF. This chain links TRBV15 with TRBJ2-1, with TRBD2 matching over 7 bases. The length of the CDR3 is 16 residues. Germline trimming cut 0 bases from V and 7 bases from J; bases unmatched to any gene: 9. The V gene's germline CDR1 is LNHNV and CDR2 YYDKDF (reference sequence). Full variable domain (missing parts from reference TRBV15 and TRBJ2-1): DAMVIQNPRYQVTQFGKPVTLSCSQTLNHNVMYWYQQKSSQAPKLLFHYYDKDFNNEADTPDNFQSRRPNTSFCFLDIRSPGLGDTAMYLCATSRESPRGSNEQFFGPGTRLTVL.

This clonotype was detected a few times. V and J are TRBV14 and TRBJ2-1; D not certain. The CDR3 loop spans 14 amino acids. Germline V gene data show CDR1 as SGHDN and CDR2 as FVKESK. Trimming pared 6 bases from V and 10 bases from J, leaving 19 bases between. CDR3 in DNA: TGTGCCAGCAGTTACTCATTTGCCTTCGGGGAGCAGTTCTTC. It translates to CASSYSFAFGEQFF.

This rearrangement joins TRBV12-3 or TRBV12-4 to TRBJ1-5, with D hard to call. V was clipped by 6 bases and J by 0 bases, with 12 bases between them. This CDR3 is 15 amino acids long. The CDR3 region is CASSFNGDSNQPQHF. The CDR3 DNA reads TGTGCCAGCAGCTTCAACGGGGATAGCAATCAGCCCCAGCATTTT.

The J gene is TRBJ2-2, the V gene TRBV24-1; 15 positions agree with TRBD2. The germline V gene has CDR1 KGHDR and CDR2 SFDVKD. CDR3 length: 17 residues. The V and J ends lost 4 bases and 5 bases, in that order; junction bases with no gene match: 4. The CDR3 DNA reads TGTGCCACCAGTGACCCTGGACTAGCGGGAGGGACCGGGGAGCTGTTTTTT. Translating gives CATSDPGLAGGTGELFF.

This clonotype was seen a handful of times. The gene calls are TRBV27 and TRBJ2-7, with 10 bases matching TRBD2. Per germline, CDR1 MNHEY and CDR2 SMNVEV (reference sequence). V dropped 2 bases and J dropped 3; count of bases not matched to a gene: 7. The CDR3 runs to 16 residues. CDR3: CASSLRALAGDYEQYF. The CDR3 DNA reads as TGTGCCAGCAGTTTAAGGGCGCTAGCGGGGGACTACGAGCAGTACTTC.

This clonotype was counted once. The genes are TRBV20-1 and TRBJ2-5, with 7 bases identical to TRBD2. Per germline, CDR1 DFQATT and CDR2 SNEGSKA (reference sequence). Trimming took 0 bases from V and 3 from J; bases not matched to a gene: 7. This CDR3 comprises 15 residues. The CDR3 here is CSARDYGGGKETQYF. The CDR3 DNA follows: TGCAGTGCTAGAGATTATGGCGGGGGAAAAGAGACCCAGTACTTC.

This clonotype was observed a few times. The rearrangement joins TRBV20-1 to TRBJ1-5, with D unclear. CDR3 length equals 16 residues. V was pared by 1 base and J by 2 bases, with 15 bases between. The germline gives CDR1 DFQATT, CDR2 SNEGSKA (reference sequence). CDR3 bases: TGCAGTGCTAGAGGGGCCCTCTCGGTGGGCAATCAGCCCCAGCATTTT. It is translated as CSARGALSVGNQPQHF.

This clonotype was observed a few times. The rearrangement links TRBV4-1 to TRBJ2-7; TRBD1 matches at 8 bases. Germline V gives CDR1 MGHRA, CDR2 YSYEKL. The CDR3 has 15 residues. V gave up 1 base and J gave up 7 bases; unmatched junction bases: 9. The CDR3 region is CASSQVNQGAREQYF. The CDR3 DNA reads TGCGCCAGCAGCCAAGTCAACCAGGGGGCGAGGGAGCAGTACTTC.

This clonotype appeared a few times. The chain carries TRBV7-2 and TRBJ1-4; D is unresolved. Germline V gene data show CDR1 as SGHTA and CDR2 as FQGNSA. This CDR3 spans 15 amino acids. V gave up 4 bases and J gave up 10 bases, with 19 bases separating them. CDR3: CASSYDSSRSGKLFF. In nucleotides, the CDR3 is TGTGCCAGCAGCTACGACTCCTCCCGGAGTGGAAAACTGTTTTTT. The full variable domain, completed using reference TRBV7-2 and TRBJ1-4, is GAGVSQSPSNKVTEKGKDVELRCDPISGHTALYWYRQSLGQGLEFLIYFQGNSAPDKSGLPSDRFSAERTGGSVSTLTIQRTQQEDSAVYLCASSYDSSRSGKLFFGSGTQLSVL.

The chain has TRBV5-1 and TRBJ2-1; 8 positions match TRBD1. The CDR3 covers 12 residues. Per germline, CDR1 SGHRS and CDR2 YFSETQ. Trimming cost V 4 bases and J 13 bases; bases outside gene matches: 7. The CDR3 loop reads CASSPDRAVQFF. The CDR3 DNA sequence: TGCGCCAGCAGCCCGGACAGGGCGGTTCAGTTCTTC.

This clonotype showed up just a few times. The chain is built from TRBV12-3 or TRBV12-4 and TRBJ1-2; the D gene is possibly TRBD1 (5 bases). The CDR3 is 15 amino acids. The V and J ends lost 1 base and 5 bases respectively, with 14 bases between them. CDR3 residues: CASSLGVVGLYGYTF. In nucleotides, the CDR3 is TGTGCCAGCAGTTTAGGAGTGGTGGGACTGTATGGCTACACCTTC.

CDR3 sequence reads: CASSQVGRESTDTQYF. DNA of the CDR3: TGCGCCAGCAGCCAAGTAGGGCGGGAGAGCACAGATACGCAGTATTTT. The V call is TRBV4-1, the J call TRBJ2-3, with 7 positions matching TRBD2. Germline CDR1 and CDR2: MGHRA and YSYEKL. The CDR3 is 16 amino acids. The ends lost 1 base at V and 0 bases at J; junction bases unmatched: 4.

The chain links TRBV9 to TRBJ2-2; a possible D gene is TRBD2 (6 bases). CDR1 is SGDLS, CDR2 YYNGEE, per germline. The CDR3 is 15 amino acids. The V end was cut by 0 bases, the J end by 3 bases, with 9 bases between. CDR3 nucleotides: TGTGCCAGCAGCGTAGGACTAGGGGACACCGGGGAGCTGTTTTTT. As protein: CASSVGLGDTGELFF.

This clonotype was recorded a few times. The genes are TRBV27 and TRBJ2-3; TRBD1 might be the D (6 bases). The germline V gene encodes CDR1 MNHEY and CDR2 SMNVEV (reference sequence). The CDR3 loop spans 15 amino acids. Trimming took 5 bases from V and 5 from J, leaving 17 bases between them. CDR3 residues: CASSEQGWGKDTQYF. The CDR3 DNA sequence: TGTGCCAGCAGTGAGCAGGGGTGGGGGAAAGATACGCAGTATTTT.

This clonotype has a handful of counts. This sequence joins TRBV19 and TRBJ1-3, with D maybe TRBD1 (6 bases). The V end lost 9 bases, the J end lost 0 bases, and 12 bases lay between the germline ends. CDR1 LNHDA and CDR2 SQIVND come from the germline V gene (reference sequence). There are 14 residues in the CDR3. The chain's CDR3 is CASRGRDSGNTIYF. CDR3 nucleotides: TGTGCCAGCAGGGGACGGGACTCTGGAAACACCATATATTTT.

J is TRBJ2-1 and V is TRBV27, with 12 bases fitting TRBD2. Looked up from germline, CDR1 is MNHEY and CDR2 is SMNVEV (reference sequence). The ends lost 5 bases at V and 1 base at J; junction bases unmatched: 6. This CDR3 is built from 17 residues. The CDR3 DNA reads as TGTGCCAGCAGTCGTTGGACTAGCGGGAATTCCTACAATGAGCAGTTCTTC. This encodes CASSRWTSGNSYNEQFF.

The rearrangement joins TRBV24-1 to TRBJ2-2; 11 positions match TRBD2. Per germline, CDR1 KGHDR and CDR2 SFDVKD. The CDR3 consists of 15 residues. Trimming cost V 4 bases and J 7 bases; bases outside gene matches: 4. This CDR3 is CATSDPGLADGELFF. The CDR3 region has the DNA TGTGCCACCAGTGACCCGGGACTAGCGGACGGGGAGCTGTTTTTT.

Details on this clonotype: One junction end does not reproduce the germline sequence, and a read error may be involved. The chain employs TRBV5-6 and TRBJ2-6; the match to TRBD2 covers 8 bases. CDR1 is SGHDT, CDR2 YYEEEE, per germline. The CDR3 contains 18 residues. The CDR3 nucleotides read TGTGCCAGCAGCTTCTTTCGGGAGGGCCTATCCGGGGCCAACGGCCTGACTTTC. It codes for CASSFFREGLSGANGLTF. The entire variable domain, with the rest obtained from reference TRBV5-6 and TRBJ2-6, is as follows: DAGVTQSPTHLIKTRGQQVTLRCSPKSGHDTVSWYQQALGQGPQFIFQYYEEEERQRGNFPDRFSGHQFPNYSSELNVNALLLGDSALYLCASSFFREGLSGANGLTFGAGSRLTVL.

The chain combines TRBV4-1 with TRBJ1-5; D is unclear. CDR1 is MGHRA and CDR2 is YSYEKL in the germline V gene. The CDR3 is made up of 15 amino acids. With 1 base removed from V and 0 bases from J, the gap between germline ends came to 7 bases. This CDR3 reads CASSQGRHSNQPQHF. The DNA for the CDR3 is TGCGCCAGCAGCCAAGGTCGGCATAGCAATCAGCCCCAGCATTTT.

In this sample, this clonotype turned up a few times. Here the CDR3 reads CASSESAYEQYF. The CDR3 DNA follows: TGTGCCAGCAGTGAGTCGGCATACGAGCAGTACTTC. The chain combines TRBV6-1 with TRBJ2-7; no definite D call. The ends were cut back, 3 bases at V and 4 bases at J, with 7 bases in the middle. The CDR3 is 12 residues long. Germline CDR1 reads MNHNS; CDR2 reads SASEGT.

The sample holds a few counts of this clonotype. The genes are TRBV6-5 and TRBJ2-3; 10 bases are a match to TRBD2. V was pared by 4 bases and J by 3 bases, with 4 bases of the junction left unmatched. The CDR3 totals 15 residues. Germline V lookup: CDR1 MNHEY, CDR2 SVGAGI. CDR3 DNA: TGTGCCAGCAGTTTACGGACTAGCGGTACAGATACGCAGTATTTT. It translates to CASSLRTSGTDTQYF.

V is TRBV5-5 and J is TRBJ1-6; 7 nucleotides align to TRBD1. Germline lookup yields CDR1 SGHKS and CDR2 YYEKEE (reference sequence). V gave up 4 bases and J gave up 6 bases; unmatched junction bases: 7. This CDR3 contains 15 residues. The CDR3 nucleotides read TGTGCCAGCAGCCCCGGGACAGTGATTAATTCACCCCTCCACTTT. Translating gives CASSPGTVINSPLHF.

The chain has TRBV12-3 or TRBV12-4 and TRBJ2-3; D gene uncertain. There are 14 residues in the CDR3. The V and J ends lost 3 bases and 8 bases respectively, with 15 bases between them. CDR3 loop: CASSFLPATGTQYF. The CDR3 DNA reads as TGTGCCAGCAGTTTCCTCCCGGCGACTGGTACGCAGTATTTT.

This clonotype has just a few counts. CDR3 nucleotide sequence: TGTGCCAGCAGCACCGGACCAAAAAGTAAACAGGGCTCTGGCACAGATACGCAGTATTTT. It is translated as CASSTGPKSKQGSGTDTQYF. The gene calls are TRBV21-1 and TRBJ2-3; TRBD1, the table's D call, lacks a check against the DNA. TRBV21-1 is a pseudogene. The CDR3 covers 20 residues.